This T cell receptor (beta chain) appears in the sequencing data of a study of T cell repertoires in aging, cancer and after chemotherapy (dated by TCRdb to between 2018 and 2021). In the study overall: Donors were distributed across six age groups ranging from 30 or younger to 70 or older, with at least three individuals included per group. In the solid tumor group, paired pre- and post-chemotherapy samples were obtained from brain tumor (glioblastoma) patients receiving temozolomide-based therapy. About 9.3 million TCR reads were contained in the full dataset. To look at immunoaging and at how T cells reconstitute after chemotherapy, the study profiled TCR beta repertoires in peripheral blood from both healthy donors and cancer patients. Alongside fewer than 100 healthy donors serving as a reference group, the cohort included 200 to 250 cancer patients, of whom approximately 94 had hematological cancers and fewer than 140 had solid cancers. What the work shows at the level of the full study, not this receptor alone: In both cancer cohorts, median generation probability rose over the chemotherapy interval, which suggests that the repertoire was reconstituted through rebound thymic output. In healthy donors, the decline in TCR diversity with age was mainly explained by loss of richness, whereas in cancer patients loss of evenness was also found to contribute. Untreated patients with hematological or solid cancers showed significantly lower blood TCR diversity and higher clonality than age-matched healthy donors. According to the authors, the repertoire data do not permit conclusions about immunological memory after chemotherapy.

Rearranged TRB sequences spanning V, D and J segments were amplified in a multiplex touch-down PCR with a mixed TRB-A/B primer pool. Two consecutive PCR reactions with Phusion HS II polymerase added Illumina adapters and sample indices to the amplicons. After gel purification with the NucleoSpin Gel and PCR Clean-up kit, the amplicons were checked using Qubit and an Agilent 2100 Bioanalyzer. The libraries were sequenced on an Illumina MiSeq with 600-cycle, single-indexed, paired-end runs. The paper's data handling went like this. TRB sequences were processed with MiXCR versions 2.12 and 3.0.5. Each unique CDR3 nucleotide sequence was counted as one clone, and only productive sequences with at least two reads were retained. Repertoire metrics included Shannon diversity, evenness, clonality (one minus evenness), and alpha-parameterized diversity profiles from alpha 0 to 5. The IGoR algorithm was used to calculate generation probabilities of clones in the paired pre- and post-chemotherapy samples. The public sequencing data were trimmed at Q25 with fastp and processed into clonotypes with MiXCR by TCRdb, which kept only in-frame beta chains. For every CDR3 protein sequence, its rows merge into one entry that carries the most common genes and DNA. These V and J calls derive from TCRdb rather than the authors' analysis. The sample data list 1,500 to 2,000 distinct CDR3 sequences, and 21% of these were observed just once. The ten largest make up 35% to 50% of the sample.

Instead of sorted cells or RNA, genomic DNA extracted from peripheral blood served as the source for amplifying TCR beta rearrangements. As to this clonotype: The specificity of this receptor is unknown. Nothing much larger sits one base from this clone, and base qualities are not available.

The CDR3 runs 14 amino acids, cysteine and phenylalanine included. Only the CDR3 DNA is retained, 42 bases long and in frame from the first base. CDR1 MNHEY and CDR2 SMNVEV are derived from the germline V gene (reference sequence). Here V drops 2 bases and J drops 5 bases, and the junction holds 4 bases not matched to any gene. Sequencing was done on a sample of blood. This receptor was taken from a human donor with a solid tumor. This receptor chain uses TRBV27 and TRBJ1-2, with TRBD1 matching 8 junction bases. The bases read TGTGCCAGCAGTTTACAGGGGGCGGGGTATGGCTACACCTTC. This translates into CASSLQGAGYGYTF.